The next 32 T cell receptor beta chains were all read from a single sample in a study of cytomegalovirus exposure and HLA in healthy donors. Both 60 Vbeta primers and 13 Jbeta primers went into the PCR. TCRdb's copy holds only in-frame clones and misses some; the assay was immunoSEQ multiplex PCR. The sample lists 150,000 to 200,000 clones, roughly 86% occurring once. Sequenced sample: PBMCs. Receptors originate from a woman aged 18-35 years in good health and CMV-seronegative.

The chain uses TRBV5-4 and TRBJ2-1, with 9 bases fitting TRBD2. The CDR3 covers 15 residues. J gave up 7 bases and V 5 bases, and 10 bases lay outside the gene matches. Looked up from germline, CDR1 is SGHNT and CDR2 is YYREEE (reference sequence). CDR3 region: CASRVLAGKLNEQFF. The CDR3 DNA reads TGTGCCAGCAGGGTGCTAGCGGGAAAACTTAATGAGCAGTTCTTC.

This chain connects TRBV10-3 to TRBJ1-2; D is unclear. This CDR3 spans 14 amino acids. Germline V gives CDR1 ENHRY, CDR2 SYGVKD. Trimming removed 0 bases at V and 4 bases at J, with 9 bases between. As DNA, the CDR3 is TGTGCCATCAGTGAGTCTGAACGGAGCTATGGCTACACCTTC. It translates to CAISESERSYGYTF.

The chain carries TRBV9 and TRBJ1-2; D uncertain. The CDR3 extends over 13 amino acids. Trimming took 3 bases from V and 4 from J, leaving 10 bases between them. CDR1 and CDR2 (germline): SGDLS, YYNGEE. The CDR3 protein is CASSEFGVYGYTF. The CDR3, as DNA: TGTGCCAGCAGCGAGTTCGGAGTCTATGGCTACACCTTC.

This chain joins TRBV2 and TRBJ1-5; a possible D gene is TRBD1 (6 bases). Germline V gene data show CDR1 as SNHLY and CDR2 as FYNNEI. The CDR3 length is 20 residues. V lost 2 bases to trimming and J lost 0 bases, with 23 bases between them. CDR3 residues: CASSERGSRDAYYSNQPQHF. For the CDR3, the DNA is TGTGCCAGCAGTGAAAGGGGGAGCAGGGATGCGTATTATAGCAATCAGCCCCAGCATTTT.

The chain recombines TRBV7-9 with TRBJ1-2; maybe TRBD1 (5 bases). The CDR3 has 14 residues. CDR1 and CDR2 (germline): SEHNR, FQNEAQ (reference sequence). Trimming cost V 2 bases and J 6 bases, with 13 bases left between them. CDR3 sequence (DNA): TGTGCCAGCAGCTTAATCGGGGGGTTAGATGGCTACACCTTC. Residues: CASSLIGGLDGYTF.

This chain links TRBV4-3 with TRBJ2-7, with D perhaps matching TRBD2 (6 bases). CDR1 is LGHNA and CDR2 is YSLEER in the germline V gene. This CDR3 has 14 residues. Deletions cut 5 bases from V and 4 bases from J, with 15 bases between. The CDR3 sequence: CASSGGVSGYEQYF. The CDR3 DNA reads TGCGCCAGCAGCGGCGGCGTTAGCGGATACGAGCAGTACTTC.

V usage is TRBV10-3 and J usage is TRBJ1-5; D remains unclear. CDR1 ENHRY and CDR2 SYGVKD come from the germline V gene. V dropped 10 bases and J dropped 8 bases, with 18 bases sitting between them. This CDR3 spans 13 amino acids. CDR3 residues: CATRPGILEPQHF. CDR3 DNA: TGTGCCACTAGGCCCGGGATTCTGGAGCCCCAGCATTTT.

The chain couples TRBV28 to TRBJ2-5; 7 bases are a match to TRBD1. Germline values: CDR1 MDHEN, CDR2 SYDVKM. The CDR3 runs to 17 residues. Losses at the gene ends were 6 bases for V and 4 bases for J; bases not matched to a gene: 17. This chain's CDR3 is CASSSIRDRVPIETQYF. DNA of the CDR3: TGTGCCAGCAGCTCTATTAGAGACAGGGTCCCAATAGAGACCCAGTACTTC.

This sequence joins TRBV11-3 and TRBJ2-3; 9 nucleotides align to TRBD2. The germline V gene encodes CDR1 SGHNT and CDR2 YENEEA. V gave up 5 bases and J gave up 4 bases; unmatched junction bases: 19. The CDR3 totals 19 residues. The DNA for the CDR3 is TGTGCCAGCAGCCCAAGGGCTTGGCGGGAGGGCCGGGCCGCAGATACGCAGTATTTT. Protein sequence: CASSPRAWREGRAADTQYF.

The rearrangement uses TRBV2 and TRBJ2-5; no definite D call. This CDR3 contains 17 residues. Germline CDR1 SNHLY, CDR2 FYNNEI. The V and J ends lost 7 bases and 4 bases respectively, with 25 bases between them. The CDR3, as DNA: TGTGCCAGCACCCTACCTTGGTCAGGTTACGAAGGAGAGACCCAGTACTTC. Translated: CASTLPWSGYEGETQYF.

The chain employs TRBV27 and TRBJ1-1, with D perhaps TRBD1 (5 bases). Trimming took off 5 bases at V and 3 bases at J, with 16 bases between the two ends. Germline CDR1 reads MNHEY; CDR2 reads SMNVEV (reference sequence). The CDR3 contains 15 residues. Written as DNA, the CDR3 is TGTGCCAGCAGTCCCCAGACGGGCAGGGACACTGAAGCTTTCTTT. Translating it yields CASSPQTGRDTEAFF.

The CDR3 DNA reads as TGTGCCAGCAGCGGGGGGGGACTCCCTCCCGAGCAGTACTTC. Its translation is CASSGGGLPPEQYF. This rearrangement joins TRBV5-4 to TRBJ2-7; 7 bases line up with TRBD2. The CDR3 extends over 14 amino acids. CDR1 and CDR2 (germline): SGHNT, YYREEE (reference sequence). Trimming took 4 bases from V and 6 from J; bases not matched to a gene: 10.

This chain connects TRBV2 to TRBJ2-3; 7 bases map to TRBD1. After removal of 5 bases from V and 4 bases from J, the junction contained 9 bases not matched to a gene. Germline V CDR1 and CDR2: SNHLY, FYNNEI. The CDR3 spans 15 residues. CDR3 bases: TGTGCCAGCAGTCCTGGGACCCAGGGGGCAGATACGCAGTATTTT. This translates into CASSPGTQGADTQYF.

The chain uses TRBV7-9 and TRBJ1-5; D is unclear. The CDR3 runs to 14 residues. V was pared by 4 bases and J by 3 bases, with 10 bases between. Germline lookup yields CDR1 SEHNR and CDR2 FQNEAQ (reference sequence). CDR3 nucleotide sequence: TGTGCCAGCAGCTCTGGAGGGCCCAATCAGCCCCAGCATTTT. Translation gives CASSSGGPNQPQHF.

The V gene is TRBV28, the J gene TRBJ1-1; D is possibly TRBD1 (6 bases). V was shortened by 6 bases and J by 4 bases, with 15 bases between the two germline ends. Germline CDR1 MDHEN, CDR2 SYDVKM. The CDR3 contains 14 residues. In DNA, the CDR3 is TGTGCCAGCAGGGGCGGGGGCGGTAGCACTGAAGCTTTCTTT. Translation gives CASRGGGGSTEAFF.

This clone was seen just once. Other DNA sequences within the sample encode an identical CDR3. The CDR3 DNA reads as TGTGCCAGCAGCTTGGGACAGGGGCCCTACGAGCAGTACTTC. This sequence encodes CASSLGQGPYEQYF. This sequence joins TRBV5-5 and TRBJ2-7, with 8 bases lining up with TRBD1. The CDR3 loop spans 14 amino acids. The germline CDR1 and CDR2 sequences are SGHKS and YYEKEE (reference sequence). V shed 0 bases, J shed 2 bases, and the junction held 1 base outside the gene matches.

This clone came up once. CDR3 in DNA: TGTGCCAGCAGCTTGAAACGGGGAGAGACCCAGTACTTC. Its protein product is CASSLKRGETQYF. This chain links TRBV5-6 with TRBJ2-5; weak D call: TRBD2 (5 bases). This CDR3 region has 13 residues. V was pared by 1 base and J by 4 bases, with 8 bases between. The germline V gene encodes CDR1 SGHDT and CDR2 YYEEEE.

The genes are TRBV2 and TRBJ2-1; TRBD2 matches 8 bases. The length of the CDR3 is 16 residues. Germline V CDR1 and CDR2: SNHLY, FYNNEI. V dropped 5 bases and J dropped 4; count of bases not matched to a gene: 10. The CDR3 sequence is CASSLVGLGGYNEQFF. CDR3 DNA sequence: TGTGCCAGCAGTCTTGTGGGACTAGGGGGGTACAATGAGCAGTTCTTC.

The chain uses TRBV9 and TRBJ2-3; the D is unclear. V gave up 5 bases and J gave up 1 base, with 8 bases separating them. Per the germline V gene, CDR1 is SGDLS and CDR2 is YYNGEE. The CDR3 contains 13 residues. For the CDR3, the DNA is TGTGCCAGCAGGCTGGAGCGCACAGATACGCAGTATTTT. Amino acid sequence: CASRLERTDTQYF.

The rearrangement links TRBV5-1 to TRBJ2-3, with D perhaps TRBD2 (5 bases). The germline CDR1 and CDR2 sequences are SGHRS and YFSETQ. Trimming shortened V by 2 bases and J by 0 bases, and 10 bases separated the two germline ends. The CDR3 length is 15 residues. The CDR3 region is CASSFSSGSTDTQYF. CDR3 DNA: TGCGCCAGCAGCTTCTCGAGCGGAAGCACAGATACGCAGTATTTT.

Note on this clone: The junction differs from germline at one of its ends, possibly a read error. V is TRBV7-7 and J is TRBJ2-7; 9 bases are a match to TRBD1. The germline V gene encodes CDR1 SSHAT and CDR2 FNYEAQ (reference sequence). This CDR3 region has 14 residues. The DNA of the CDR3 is TGTGCTAGCAGCCTTACACAGGGGGCAGAAGAGCAGTACTTC. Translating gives CASSLTQGAEEQYF.

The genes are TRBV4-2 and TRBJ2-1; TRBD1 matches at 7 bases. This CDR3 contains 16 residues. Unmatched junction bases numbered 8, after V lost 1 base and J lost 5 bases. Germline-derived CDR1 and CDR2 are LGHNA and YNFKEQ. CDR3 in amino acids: CASSQVYGTANNEQFF. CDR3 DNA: TGTGCCAGCAGCCAAGTGTACGGGACAGCGAACAATGAGCAGTTCTTC.

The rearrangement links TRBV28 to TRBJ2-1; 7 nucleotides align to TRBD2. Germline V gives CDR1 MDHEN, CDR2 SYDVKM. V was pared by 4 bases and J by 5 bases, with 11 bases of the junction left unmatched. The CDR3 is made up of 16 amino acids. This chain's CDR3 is CASSSPRGEFDNEQFF. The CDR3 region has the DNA TGTGCCAGCAGTTCCCCTCGGGGGGAATTTGACAATGAGCAGTTCTTC.

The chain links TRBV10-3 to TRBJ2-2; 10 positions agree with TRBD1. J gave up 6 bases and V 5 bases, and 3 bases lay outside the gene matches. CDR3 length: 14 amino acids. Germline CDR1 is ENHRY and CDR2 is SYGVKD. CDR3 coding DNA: TGTGCCATCAGTTCCGGGACAGGGGCCGGGGAGCTGTTTTTT. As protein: CAISSGTGAGELFF.

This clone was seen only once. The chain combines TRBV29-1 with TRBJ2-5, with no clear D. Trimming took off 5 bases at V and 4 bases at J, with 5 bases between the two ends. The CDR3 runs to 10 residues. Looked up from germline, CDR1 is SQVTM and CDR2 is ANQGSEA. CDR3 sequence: CSVTRETQYF. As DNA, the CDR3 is TGCAGCGTTACTCGAGAGACCCAGTACTTC.

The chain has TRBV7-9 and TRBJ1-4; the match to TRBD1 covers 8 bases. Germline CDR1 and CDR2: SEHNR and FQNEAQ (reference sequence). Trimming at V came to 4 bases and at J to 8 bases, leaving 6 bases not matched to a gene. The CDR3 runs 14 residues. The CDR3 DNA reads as TGTGCCAGCAGCTCGACAGGGGAATTGGAAAAACTGTTTTTT. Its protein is CASSSTGELEKLFF.

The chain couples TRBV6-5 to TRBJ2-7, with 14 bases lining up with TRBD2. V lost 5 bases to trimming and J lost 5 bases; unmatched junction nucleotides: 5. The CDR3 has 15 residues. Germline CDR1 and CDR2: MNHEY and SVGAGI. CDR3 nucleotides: TGTGCCAGCAGTAGACTAGCGGGAGGGTTCAACGAGCAGTACTTC. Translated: CASSRLAGGFNEQYF.

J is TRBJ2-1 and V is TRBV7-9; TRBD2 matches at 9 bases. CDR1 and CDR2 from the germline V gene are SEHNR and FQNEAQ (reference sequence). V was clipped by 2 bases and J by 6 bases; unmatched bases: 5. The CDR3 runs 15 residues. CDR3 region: CASSLFERGVNEQFF. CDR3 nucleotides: TGTGCCAGCAGCTTATTCGAGCGGGGGGTCAATGAGCAGTTCTTC.

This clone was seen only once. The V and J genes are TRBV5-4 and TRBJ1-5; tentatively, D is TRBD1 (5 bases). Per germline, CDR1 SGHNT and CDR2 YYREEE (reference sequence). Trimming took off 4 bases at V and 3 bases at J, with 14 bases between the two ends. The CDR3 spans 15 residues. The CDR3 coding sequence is TGTGCCAGCAGCCCGGGCGGGGCAGACAATCAGCCCCAGCATTTT. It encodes CASSPGGADNQPQHF.

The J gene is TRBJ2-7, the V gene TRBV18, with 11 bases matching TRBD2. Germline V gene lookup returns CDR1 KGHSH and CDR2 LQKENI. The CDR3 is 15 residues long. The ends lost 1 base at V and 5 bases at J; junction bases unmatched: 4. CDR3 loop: CASSPLAGGPHEQYF. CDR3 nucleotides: TGTGCCAGCTCACCACTAGCGGGAGGGCCCCACGAGCAGTACTTC.

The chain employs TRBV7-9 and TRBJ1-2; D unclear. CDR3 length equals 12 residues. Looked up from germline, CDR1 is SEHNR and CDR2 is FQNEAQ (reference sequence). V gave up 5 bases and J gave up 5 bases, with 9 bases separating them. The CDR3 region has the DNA TGTGCCAGCAGCCAACGGGAGTATGGCTACACCTTC. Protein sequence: CASSQREYGYTF. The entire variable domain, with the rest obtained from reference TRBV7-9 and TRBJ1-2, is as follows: DTGVSQNPRHKITKRGQNVTFRCDPISEHNRLYWYRQTLGQGPEFLTYFQNEAQLEKSRLLSDRFSAERPKGSFSTLEIQRTEQGDSAMYLCASSQREYGYTFGSGTRLTVV.

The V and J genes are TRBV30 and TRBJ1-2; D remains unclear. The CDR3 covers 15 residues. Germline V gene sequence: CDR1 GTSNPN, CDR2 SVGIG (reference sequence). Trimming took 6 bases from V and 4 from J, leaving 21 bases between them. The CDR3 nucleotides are TGTGCCTGTCCAGTGCCGGCGGGTTTCACCTATGGCTACACCTTC. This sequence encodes CACPVPAGFTYGYTF.